The clone carrying this T cell receptor beta chain was seen repeatedly, ten times or more. Its antigen is still unknown. The data belong to a study of molecular identifiers for immune sequencing clone quantification. TCRdb processed the PCR reads anew with MiXCR; each CDR3 protein has one entry. The sample holds 250,000 to 400,000 distinct CDR3 sequences; about a fifth are singletons and the top ten take approximately 0.8%. Germline CDR1 SQVTM, CDR2 ANQGSEA. With 5 bases clipped from V and 4 bases from J, the junction kept 12 bases outside the gene matches. The CDR3 contains 15 residues. Sequencing libraries of naive CD8 cells derived from approximately 20,000 to 980,000 sorted cells with 10%, 30% or 50% RNA. Findings and limits, study-wide: For effector cells, clones above 20 RNA copies held over 99% of molecules; for naive cells, under 1%. Jurkat TCR RNA spiked in from one cell could reportedly be detected among 900,000 or so naive cells.

The clonotype originates from a human donor in good health. Some libraries in this study had Jurkat cell RNA spiked in. V and J are TRBV29-1 and TRBJ2-3, with 7 nucleotides matching TRBD1. Source material: naive CD8+ T cells from blood, with Jurkat cell RNA spiked in. Subset: FACS-sorted CD8+CD4-CCR7+CD45RA+ naive T cells. The CDR3 DNA is TGCAGCGTTAAGATGGACAGGCTACACTCAGATACGCAGTATTTT. Its protein product is CSVKMDRLHSDTQYF.